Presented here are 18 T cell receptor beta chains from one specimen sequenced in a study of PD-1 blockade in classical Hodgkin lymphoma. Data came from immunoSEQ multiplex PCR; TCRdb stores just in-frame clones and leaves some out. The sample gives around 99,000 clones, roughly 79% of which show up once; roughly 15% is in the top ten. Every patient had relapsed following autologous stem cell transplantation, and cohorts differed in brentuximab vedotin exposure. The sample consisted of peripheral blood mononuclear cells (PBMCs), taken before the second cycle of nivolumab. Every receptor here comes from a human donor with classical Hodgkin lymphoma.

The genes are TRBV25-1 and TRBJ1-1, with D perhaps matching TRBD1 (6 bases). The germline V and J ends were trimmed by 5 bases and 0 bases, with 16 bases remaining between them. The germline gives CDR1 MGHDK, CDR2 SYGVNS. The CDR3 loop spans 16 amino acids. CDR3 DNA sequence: TGTGCCAGCAGTACCTTGACAGGCCCCGTGAACACTGAAGCTTTCTTT. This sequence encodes CASSTLTGPVNTEAFF.

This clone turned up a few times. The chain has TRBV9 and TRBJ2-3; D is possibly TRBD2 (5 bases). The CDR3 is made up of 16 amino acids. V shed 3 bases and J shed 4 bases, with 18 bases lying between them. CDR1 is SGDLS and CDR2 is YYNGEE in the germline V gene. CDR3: CASSAGSIVSPDTQYF. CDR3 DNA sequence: TGTGCCAGCAGCGCGGGGAGCATAGTATCCCCAGATACGCAGTATTTT.

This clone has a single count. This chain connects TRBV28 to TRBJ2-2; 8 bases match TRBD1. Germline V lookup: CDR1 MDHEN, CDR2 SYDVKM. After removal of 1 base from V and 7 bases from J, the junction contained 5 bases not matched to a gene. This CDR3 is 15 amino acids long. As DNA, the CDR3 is TGTGCCAGCAGTTTATTGGGGACAGGCAACGGGGAGCTGTTTTTT. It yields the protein CASSLLGTGNGELFF.

As DNA, the CDR3 is TGTGCCAGCAGCCAGTCGGGACAGGGTCCTCAGCCCCAGCATTTT. Protein product: CASSQSGQGPQPQHF. V is TRBV4-2 and J is TRBJ1-5; TRBD1 matches 9 bases. V was clipped by 3 bases and J by 6 bases; unmatched bases: 6. CDR1 and CDR2 from the germline V gene are LGHNA and YNFKEQ. CDR3 length: 15 amino acids.

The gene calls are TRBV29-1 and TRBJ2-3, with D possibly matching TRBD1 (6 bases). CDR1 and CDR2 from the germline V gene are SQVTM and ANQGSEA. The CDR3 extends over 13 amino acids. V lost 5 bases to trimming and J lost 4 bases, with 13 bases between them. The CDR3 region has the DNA TGCAGCGTTTCGACGACAGGCCCAGATACGCAGTATTTT. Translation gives CSVSTTGPDTQYF.

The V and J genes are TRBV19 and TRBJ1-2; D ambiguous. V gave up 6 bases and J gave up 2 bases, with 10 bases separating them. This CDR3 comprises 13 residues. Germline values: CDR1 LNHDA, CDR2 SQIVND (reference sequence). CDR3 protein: CASRLPGNYGYTF. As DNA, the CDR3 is TGTGCCAGTAGACTCCCCGGAAACTATGGCTACACCTTC.

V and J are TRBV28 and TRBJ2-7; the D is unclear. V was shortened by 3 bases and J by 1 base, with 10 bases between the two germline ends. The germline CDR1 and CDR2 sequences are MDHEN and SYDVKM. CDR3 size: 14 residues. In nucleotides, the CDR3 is TGTGCCAGCAGTTTCCTTTCCCAGTCCTACGAGCAGTACTTC. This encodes CASSFLSQSYEQYF. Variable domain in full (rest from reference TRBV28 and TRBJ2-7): DVKVTQSSRYLVKRTGEKVFLECVQDMDHENMFWYRQDPGLGLRLIYFSYDVKMKEKGDIPEGYSVSREKKERFSLILESASTNQTSMYLCASSFLSQSYEQYFGPGTRLTVT.

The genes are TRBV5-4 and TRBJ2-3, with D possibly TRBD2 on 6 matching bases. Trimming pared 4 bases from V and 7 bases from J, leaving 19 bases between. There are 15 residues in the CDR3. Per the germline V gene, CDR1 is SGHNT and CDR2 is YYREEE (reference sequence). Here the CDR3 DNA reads TGTGCCAGCAGCCTCGGGACTCTTGGGGCAAATACGCAGTATTTT. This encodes CASSLGTLGANTQYF.

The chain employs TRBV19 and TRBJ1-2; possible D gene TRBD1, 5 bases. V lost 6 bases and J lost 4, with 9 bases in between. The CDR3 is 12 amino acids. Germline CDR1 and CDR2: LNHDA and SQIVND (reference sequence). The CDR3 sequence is CASSRGVYGYTF. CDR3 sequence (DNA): TGTGCCAGTAGCCGGGGCGTCTATGGCTACACCTTC.

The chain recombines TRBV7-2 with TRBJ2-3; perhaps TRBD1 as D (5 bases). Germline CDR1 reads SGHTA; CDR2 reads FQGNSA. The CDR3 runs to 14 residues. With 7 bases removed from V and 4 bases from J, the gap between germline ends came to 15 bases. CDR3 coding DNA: TGTGCCAGCACCCCGGGCGACAGTGCAGATACGCAGTATTTT. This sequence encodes CASTPGDSADTQYF.

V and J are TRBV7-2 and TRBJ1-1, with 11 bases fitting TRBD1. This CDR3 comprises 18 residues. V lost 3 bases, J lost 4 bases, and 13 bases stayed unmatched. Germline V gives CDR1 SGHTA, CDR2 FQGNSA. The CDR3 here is CASSFPMGTGGRGTEAFF. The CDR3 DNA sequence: TGTGCCAGCAGCTTCCCGATGGGGACAGGGGGTCGGGGCACTGAAGCTTTCTTT.

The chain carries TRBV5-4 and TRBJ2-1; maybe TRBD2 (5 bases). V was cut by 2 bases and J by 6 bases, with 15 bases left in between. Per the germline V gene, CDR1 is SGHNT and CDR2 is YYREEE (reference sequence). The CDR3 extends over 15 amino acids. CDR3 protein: CASSFPRVGVNEQFF. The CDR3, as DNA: TGTGCCAGCAGCTTTCCCCGAGTCGGGGTCAATGAGCAGTTCTTC.

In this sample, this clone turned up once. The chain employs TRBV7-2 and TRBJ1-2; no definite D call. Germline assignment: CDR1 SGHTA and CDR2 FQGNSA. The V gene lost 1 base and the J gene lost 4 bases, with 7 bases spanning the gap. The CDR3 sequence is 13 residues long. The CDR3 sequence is CASSLGARYGYTF. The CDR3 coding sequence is TGTGCCAGCAGCTTAGGGGCACGCTATGGCTACACCTTC. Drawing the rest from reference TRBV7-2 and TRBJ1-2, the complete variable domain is GAGVSQSPSNKVTEKGKDVELRCDPISGHTALYWYRQSLGQGLEFLIYFQGNSAPDKSGLPSDRFSAERTGGSVSTLTIQRTQQEDSAVYLCASSLGARYGYTFGSGTRLTVV.

The CDR3 loop is CASSEGPGTGETQYF. The DNA of the CDR3 is TGTGCCAGCAGTGAAGGGCCGGGGACGGGGGAGACCCAGTACTTC. The genes are TRBV6-1 and TRBJ2-5; D possibly matches TRBD1 or TRBD2 (5 bases each). Trimming removed 1 base from V and 5 bases from J, with 14 bases in between. This CDR3 has 15 amino acids. Per the germline V gene, CDR1 is MNHNS and CDR2 is SASEGT.

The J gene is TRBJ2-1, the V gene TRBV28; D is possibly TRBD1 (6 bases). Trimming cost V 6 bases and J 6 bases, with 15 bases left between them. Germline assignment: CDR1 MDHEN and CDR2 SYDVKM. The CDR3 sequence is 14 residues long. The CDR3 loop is CASSFGAGVNEQFF. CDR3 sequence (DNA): TGTGCCAGCAGCTTTGGTGCAGGGGTCAATGAGCAGTTCTTC.

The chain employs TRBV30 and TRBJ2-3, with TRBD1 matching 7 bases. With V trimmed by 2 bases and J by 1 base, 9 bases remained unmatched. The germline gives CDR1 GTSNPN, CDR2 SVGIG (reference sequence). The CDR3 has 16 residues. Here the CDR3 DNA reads TGTGCCTGGAGTAGTGTAAGGGGGCGCGGCACAGATACGCAGTATTTT. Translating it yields CAWSSVRGRGTDTQYF.

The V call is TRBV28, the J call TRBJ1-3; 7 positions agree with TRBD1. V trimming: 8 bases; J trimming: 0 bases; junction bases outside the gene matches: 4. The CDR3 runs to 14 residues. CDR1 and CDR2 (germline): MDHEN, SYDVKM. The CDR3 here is CASGTGASGNTIYF. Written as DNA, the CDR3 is TGTGCCAGCGGAACAGGGGCCTCTGGAAACACCATATATTTT.

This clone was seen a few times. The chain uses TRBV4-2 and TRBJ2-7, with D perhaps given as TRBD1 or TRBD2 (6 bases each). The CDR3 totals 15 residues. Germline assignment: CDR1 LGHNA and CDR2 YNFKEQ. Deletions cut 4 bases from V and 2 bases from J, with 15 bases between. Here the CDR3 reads CASSLGGLPPYEQYF. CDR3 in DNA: TGTGCCAGCAGCCTCGGGGGCCTCCCGCCCTACGAGCAGTACTTC.